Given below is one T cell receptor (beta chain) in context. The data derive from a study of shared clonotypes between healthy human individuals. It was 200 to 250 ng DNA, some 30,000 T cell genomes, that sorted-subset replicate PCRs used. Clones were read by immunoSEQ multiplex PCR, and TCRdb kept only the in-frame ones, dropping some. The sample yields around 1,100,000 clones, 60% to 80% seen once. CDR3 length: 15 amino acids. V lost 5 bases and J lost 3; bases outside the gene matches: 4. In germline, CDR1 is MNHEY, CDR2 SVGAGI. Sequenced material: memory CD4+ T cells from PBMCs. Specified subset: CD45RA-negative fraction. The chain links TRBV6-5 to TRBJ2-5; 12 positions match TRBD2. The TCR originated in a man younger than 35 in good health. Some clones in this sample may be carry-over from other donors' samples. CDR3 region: CASSMTSGSEETQYF. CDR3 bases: TGTGCCAGCAGTATGACTAGCGGGAGCGAAGAGACCCAGTACTTC.